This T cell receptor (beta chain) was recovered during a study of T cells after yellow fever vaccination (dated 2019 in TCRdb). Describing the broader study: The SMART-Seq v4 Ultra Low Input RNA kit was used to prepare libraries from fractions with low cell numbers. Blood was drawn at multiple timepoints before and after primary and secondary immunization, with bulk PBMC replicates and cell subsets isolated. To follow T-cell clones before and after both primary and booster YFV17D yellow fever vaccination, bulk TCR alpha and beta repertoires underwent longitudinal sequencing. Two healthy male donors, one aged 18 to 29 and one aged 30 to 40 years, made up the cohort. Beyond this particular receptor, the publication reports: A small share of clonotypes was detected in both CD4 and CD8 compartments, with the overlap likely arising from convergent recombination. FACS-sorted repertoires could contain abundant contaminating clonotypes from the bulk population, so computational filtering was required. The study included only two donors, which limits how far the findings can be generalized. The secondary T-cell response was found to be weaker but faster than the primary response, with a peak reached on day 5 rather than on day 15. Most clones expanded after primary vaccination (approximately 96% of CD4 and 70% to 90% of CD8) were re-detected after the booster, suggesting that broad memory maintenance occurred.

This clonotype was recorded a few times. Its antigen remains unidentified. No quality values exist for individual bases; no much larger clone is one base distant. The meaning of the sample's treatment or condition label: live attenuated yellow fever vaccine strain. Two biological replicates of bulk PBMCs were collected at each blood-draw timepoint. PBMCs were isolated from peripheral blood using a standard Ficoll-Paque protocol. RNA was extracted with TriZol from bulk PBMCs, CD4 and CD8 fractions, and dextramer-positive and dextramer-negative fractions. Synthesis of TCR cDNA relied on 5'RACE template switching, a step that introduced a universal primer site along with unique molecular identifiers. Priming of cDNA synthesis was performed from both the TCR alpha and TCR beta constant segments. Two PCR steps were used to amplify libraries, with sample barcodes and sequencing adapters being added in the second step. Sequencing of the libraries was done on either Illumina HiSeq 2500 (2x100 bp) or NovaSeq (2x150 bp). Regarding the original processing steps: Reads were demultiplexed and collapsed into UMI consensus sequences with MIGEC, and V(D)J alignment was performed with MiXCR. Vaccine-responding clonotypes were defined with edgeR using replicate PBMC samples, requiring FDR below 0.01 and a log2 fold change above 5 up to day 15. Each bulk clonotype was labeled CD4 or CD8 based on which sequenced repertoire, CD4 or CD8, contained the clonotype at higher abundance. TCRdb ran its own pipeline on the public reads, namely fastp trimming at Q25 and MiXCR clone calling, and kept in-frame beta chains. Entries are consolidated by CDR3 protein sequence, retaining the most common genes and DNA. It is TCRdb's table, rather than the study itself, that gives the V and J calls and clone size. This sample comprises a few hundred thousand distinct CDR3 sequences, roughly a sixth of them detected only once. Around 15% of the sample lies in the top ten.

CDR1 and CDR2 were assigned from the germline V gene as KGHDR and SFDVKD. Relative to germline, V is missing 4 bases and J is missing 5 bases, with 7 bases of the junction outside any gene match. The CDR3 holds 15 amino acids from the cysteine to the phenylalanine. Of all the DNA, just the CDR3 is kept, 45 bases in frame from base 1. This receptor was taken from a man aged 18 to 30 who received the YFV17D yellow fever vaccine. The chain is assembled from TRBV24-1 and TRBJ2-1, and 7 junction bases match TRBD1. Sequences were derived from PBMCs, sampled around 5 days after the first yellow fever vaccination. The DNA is TGTGCCACCAGTGACAACAGGGGTAAAAACAATGAGCAGTTCTTC. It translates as CATSDNRGKNNEQFF.